This TCR beta chain was recovered during a study of cytomegalovirus exposure and HLA in healthy donors. V was shortened by 2 bases and J by 4 bases, with 17 bases between the two germline ends. The germline V gene has CDR1 KGHSH and CDR2 LQKENI. The CDR3 sequence is 16 residues long. PCR used 60 Vbeta primers and 13 Jbeta primers. Repertoires were generated with immunoSEQ multiplex PCR, while TCRdb's copy carries only in-frame clones and drops some. Of roughly 180,000 clones in the sample, 60% to 80% were seen once. This clone has a handful of counts. This clonotype was obtained from a woman aged 45 to 65 in good health and CMV-seropositive. Sequencing was done on a sample of PBMCs. V gene TRBV18 combines with J gene TRBJ1-1; D is perhaps TRBD1 (5 bases). The CDR3 DNA reads TGTGCCAGCTCACCAAAAGCTCCGGCGGGGGGCACTGAAGCTTTCTTT. It specifies CASSPKAPAGGTEAFF.